Here is one TCR beta chain with its context. Per the original data handling: It was from reference gene primer amplification that nucleated cell counts were estimated. Profiling relied on immunoSEQ multiplex PCR, and the TCRdb table lists in-frame clones only, not all of them. Clone size and V and J calls were adopted from that table, with D and trimming inferred from the DNA. The sample shows roughly 130,000 clones, roughly 90% of them seen only once. These data come from a study of blood T cell repertoires in COVID-19. This receptor was obtained from a man in his fifties or sixties with active COVID-19. Sequenced sample: peripheral blood.

The CDR3 is CASSLDIAGGGEQFF. The CDR3 region has the DNA TGTGCCAGCAGCCTGGACATCGCAGGGGGCGGTGAGCAGTTCTTC. The chain is built from TRBV5-4 and TRBJ2-1; 8 nucleotides line up with TRBD1. This CDR3 comprises 15 residues. J lost 9 bases, V lost 4 bases, and 12 bases had no gene match. CDR1 and CDR2 (germline): SGHNT, YYREEE (reference sequence). Based on the CDR3 plus reference TRBV5-4 and TRBJ2-1, the full variable domain is ETGVTQSPTHLIKTRGQQVTLRCSSQSGHNTVSWYQQALGQGPQFIFQYYREEENGRGNFPPRFSGLQFPNYSSELNVNALELDDSALYLCASSLDIAGGGEQFFGPGTRLTVL.